This TCR beta chain was obtained from a study of T cells after yellow fever vaccination. Study findings and constraints: Post-booster repertoires again held most primary-vaccination clones (about 96% CD4, roughly 89% CD8). On re-exposure, the response was weaker but peaked faster, at day 5 versus 15.

One entry per CDR3 protein results from TCRdb running MiXCR on the 5' RACE reads. The sample lists hundreds of thousands of distinct CDR3 sequences, 9% to 15% occurring once. V was trimmed by 4 bases and J by 4 bases, leaving 15 bases between them. CDR3 length equals 15 residues. The germline V gene has CDR1 KGHDR and CDR2 SFDVKD. As concerns this clonotype: Its antigen is unknown.

The chain couples TRBV24-1 to TRBJ2-5; D uncertain. This TCR derives from a man aged 25 to 40 who received the YFV17D yellow fever vaccine. The specimen comprised PBMCs, sampled on the day of the yellow fever booster vaccination. The CDR3 spells CATSDPSRERETQYF. The CDR3, as DNA: TGTGCCACCAGTGACCCTTCAAGAGAGCGAGAGACCCAGTACTTC.